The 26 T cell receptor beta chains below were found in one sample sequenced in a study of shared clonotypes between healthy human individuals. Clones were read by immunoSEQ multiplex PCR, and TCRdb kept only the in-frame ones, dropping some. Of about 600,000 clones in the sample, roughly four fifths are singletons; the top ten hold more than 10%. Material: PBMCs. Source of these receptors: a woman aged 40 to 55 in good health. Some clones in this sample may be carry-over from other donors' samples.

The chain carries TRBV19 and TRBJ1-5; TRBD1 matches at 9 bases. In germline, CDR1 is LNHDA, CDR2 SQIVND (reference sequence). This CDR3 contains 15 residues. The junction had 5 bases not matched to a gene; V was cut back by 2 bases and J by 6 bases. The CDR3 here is CASSIRQGGFQPQHF. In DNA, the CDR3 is TGTGCCAGTAGTATACGACAGGGGGGTTTTCAGCCCCAGCATTTT.

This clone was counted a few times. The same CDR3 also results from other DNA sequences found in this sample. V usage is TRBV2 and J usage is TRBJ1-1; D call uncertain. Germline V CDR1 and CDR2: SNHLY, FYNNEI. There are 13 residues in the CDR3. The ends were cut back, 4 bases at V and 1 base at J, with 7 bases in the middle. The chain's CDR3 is CASSGAENTEAFF. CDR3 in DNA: TGTGCCAGCAGTGGGGCCGAGAACACTGAAGCTTTCTTT.

The CDR3 loop reads CASSTFPGQGGNEQFF. The CDR3 coding sequence is TGTGCCAGTAGCACATTCCCGGGACAGGGTGGCAATGAGCAGTTCTTC. The gene calls are TRBV19 and TRBJ2-1, with 9 bases matching TRBD1. Germline lookup yields CDR1 LNHDA and CDR2 SQIVND (reference sequence). The CDR3 totals 16 residues. Trimming at V came to 6 bases and at J to 6 bases, leaving 12 bases not matched to a gene.

The CDR3 reads CASSQRGQEQYF. The CDR3 nucleotides read TGTGCCAGCAGCCAACGGGGTCAAGAGCAGTACTTC. The chain has TRBV4-2 and TRBJ2-7; a weak D match, TRBD2 (5 bases). Trimming took off 2 bases at V and 7 bases at J, with 9 bases between the two ends. The CDR3 consists of 12 residues. Germline V gives CDR1 LGHNA, CDR2 YNFKEQ.

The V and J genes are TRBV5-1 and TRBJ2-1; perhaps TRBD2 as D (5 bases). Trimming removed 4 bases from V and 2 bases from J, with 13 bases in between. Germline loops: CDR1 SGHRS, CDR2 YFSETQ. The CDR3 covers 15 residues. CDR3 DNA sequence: TGCGCCAGCAGCCCCTCTTTCGGGACCTACAATGAGCAGTTCTTC. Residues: CASSPSFGTYNEQFF.

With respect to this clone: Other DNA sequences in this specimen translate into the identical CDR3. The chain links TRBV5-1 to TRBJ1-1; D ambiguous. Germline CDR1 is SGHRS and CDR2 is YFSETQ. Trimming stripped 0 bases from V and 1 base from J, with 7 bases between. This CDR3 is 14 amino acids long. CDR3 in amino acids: CASSLDSANTEAFF. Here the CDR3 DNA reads TGCGCCAGCAGCTTGGATTCAGCGAACACTGAAGCTTTCTTT.

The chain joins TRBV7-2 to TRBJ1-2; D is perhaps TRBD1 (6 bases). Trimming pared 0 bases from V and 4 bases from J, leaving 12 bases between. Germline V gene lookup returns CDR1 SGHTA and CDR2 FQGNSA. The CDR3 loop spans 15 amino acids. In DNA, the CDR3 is TGTGCCAGCAGCTTAGCGTTGACAGGCTCCTATGGCTACACCTTC. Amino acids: CASSLALTGSYGYTF.

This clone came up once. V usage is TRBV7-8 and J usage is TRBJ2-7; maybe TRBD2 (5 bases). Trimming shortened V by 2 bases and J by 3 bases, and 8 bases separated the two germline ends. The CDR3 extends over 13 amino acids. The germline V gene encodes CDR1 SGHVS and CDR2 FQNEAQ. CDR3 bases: TGTGCCAGCAGCTTACTAGGGAGCTACGAGCAGTACTTC. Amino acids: CASSLLGSYEQYF.

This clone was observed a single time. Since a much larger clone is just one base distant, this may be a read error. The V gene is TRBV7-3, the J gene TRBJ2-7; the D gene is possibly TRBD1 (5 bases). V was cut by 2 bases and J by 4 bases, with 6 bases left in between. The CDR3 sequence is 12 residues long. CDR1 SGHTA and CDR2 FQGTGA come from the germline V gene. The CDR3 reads CASSLQGYEQYF. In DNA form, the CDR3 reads TGTGCCAGCAGCTTACAGGGATACGAGCAGTACTTC.

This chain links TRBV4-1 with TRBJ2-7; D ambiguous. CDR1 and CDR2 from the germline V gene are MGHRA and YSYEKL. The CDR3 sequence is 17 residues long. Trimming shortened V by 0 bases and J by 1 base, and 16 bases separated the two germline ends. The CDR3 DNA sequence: TGCGCCAGCAGCCAAGAAGGGCTAGGGCTGGATTCCTACGAGCAGTACTTC. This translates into CASSQEGLGLDSYEQYF.

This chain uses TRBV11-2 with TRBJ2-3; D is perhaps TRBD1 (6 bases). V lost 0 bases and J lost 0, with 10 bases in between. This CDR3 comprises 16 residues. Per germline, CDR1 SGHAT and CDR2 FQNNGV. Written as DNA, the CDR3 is TGTGCCAGCAGCTTAGATCAGGGGCTGAGCACAGATACGCAGTATTTT. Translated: CASSLDQGLSTDTQYF. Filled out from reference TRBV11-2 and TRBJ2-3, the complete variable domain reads EAGVAQSPRYKIIEKRQSVAFWCNPISGHATLYWYQQILGQGPKLLIQFQNNGVVDDSQLPKDRFSAERLKGVDSTLKIQPAKLEDSAVYLCASSLDQGLSTDTQYFGPGTRLTVL.

CDR3 nucleotides: TGCGCCAGCAGCCAGCTACAGGGGGTGAACACTGAAGCTTTCTTT. Its translation: CASSQLQGVNTEAFF. This rearrangement joins TRBV4-1 to TRBJ1-1; 8 bases map to TRBD1. The CDR3 has 15 amino acids. J was trimmed by 0 bases and V by 3 bases; bases with no gene match: 3. Germline CDR1 is MGHRA and CDR2 is YSYEKL.

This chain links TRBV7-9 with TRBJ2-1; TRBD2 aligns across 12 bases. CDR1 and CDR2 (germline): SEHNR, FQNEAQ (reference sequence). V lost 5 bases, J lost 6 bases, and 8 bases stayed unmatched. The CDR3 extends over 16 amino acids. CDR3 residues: CASSPRLAGVTNEQFF. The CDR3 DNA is TGTGCCAGCAGCCCTCGACTAGCGGGAGTAACCAATGAGCAGTTCTTC.

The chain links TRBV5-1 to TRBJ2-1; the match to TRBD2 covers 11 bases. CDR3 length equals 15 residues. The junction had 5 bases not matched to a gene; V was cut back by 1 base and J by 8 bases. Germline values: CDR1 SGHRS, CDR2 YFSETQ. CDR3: CASSLTSGRVHEQFF. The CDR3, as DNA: TGCGCCAGCAGCTTGACTAGCGGGAGAGTTCATGAGCAGTTCTTC.

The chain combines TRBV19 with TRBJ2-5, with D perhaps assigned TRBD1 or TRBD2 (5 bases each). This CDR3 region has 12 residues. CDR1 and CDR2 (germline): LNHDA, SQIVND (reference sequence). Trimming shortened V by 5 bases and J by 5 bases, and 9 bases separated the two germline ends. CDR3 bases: TGTGCCAGTAGTGTCTGGGGGGAGACCCAGTACTTC. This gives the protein CASSVWGETQYF.

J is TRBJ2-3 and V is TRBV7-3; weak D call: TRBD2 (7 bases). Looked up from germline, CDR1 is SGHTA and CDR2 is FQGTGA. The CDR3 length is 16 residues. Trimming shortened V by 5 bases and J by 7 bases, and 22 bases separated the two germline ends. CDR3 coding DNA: TGTGCCAGCAGCCCAACGGGGGGCGGAGTGGTGAATACGCAGTATTTT. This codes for CASSPTGGGVVNTQYF.

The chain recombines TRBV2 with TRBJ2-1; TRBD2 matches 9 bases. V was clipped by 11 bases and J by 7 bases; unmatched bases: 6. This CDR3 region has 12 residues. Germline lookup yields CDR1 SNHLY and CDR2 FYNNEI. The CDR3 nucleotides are TGTGCCTCTCTGCTAGCGGGAAATGAGCAGTTCTTC. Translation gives CASLLAGNEQFF.

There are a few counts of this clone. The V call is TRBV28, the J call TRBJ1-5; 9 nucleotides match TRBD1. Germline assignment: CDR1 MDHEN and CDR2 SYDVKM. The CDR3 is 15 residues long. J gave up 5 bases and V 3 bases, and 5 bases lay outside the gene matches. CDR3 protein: CASSFSDRGHQPQHF. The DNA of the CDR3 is TGTGCCAGCAGTTTCTCGGACAGGGGTCATCAGCCCCAGCATTTT.

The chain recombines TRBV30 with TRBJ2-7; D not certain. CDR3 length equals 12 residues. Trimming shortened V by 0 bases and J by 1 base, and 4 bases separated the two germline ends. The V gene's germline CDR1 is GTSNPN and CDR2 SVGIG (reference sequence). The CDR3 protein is CAWSVWSYEQYF. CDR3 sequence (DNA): TGTGCCTGGAGTGTATGGTCCTACGAGCAGTACTTC.

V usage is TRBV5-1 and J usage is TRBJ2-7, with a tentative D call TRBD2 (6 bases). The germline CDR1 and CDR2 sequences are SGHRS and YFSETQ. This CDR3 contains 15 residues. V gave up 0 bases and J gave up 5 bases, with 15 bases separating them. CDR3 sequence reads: CASSLVLGGRNEQYF. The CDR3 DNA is TGCGCCAGCAGCTTGGTCCTGGGGGGTCGGAACGAGCAGTACTTC.

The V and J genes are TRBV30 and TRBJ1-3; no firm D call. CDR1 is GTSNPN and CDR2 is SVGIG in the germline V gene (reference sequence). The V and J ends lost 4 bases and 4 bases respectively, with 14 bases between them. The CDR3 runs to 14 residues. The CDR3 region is CAWTPKIPGNTIYF. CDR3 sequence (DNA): TGTGCCTGGACCCCCAAGATCCCCGGAAACACCATATATTTT.

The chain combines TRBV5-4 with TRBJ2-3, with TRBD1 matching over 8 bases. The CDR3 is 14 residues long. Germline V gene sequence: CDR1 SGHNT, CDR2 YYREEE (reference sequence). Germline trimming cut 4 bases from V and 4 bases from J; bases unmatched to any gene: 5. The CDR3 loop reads CASSIQGAADTQYF. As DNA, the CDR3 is TGTGCCAGCAGCATCCAGGGGGCGGCAGATACGCAGTATTTT.

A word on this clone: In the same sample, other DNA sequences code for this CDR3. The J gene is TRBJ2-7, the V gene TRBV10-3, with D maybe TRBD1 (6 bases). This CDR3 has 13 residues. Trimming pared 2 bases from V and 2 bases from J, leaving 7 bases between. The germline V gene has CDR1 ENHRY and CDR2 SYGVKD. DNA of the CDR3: TGTGCCATCAGTGAGGGACAGCCCTACGAGCAGTACTTC. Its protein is CAISEGQPYEQYF.

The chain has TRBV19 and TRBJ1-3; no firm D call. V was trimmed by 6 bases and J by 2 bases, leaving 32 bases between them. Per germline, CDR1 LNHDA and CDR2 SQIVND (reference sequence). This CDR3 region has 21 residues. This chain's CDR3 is CASSRLGRADDHYQTGNTIYF. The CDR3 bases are TGTGCCAGTAGCCGACTCGGGAGGGCAGACGATCACTACCAGACTGGAAACACCATATATTTT.

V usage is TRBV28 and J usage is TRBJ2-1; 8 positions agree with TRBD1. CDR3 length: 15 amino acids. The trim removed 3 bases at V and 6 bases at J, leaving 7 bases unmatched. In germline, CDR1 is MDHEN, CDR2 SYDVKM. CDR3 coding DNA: TGTGCCAGCAGTTTTGGACAGGGTCTAGGCAATGAGCAGTTCTTC. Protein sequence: CASSFGQGLGNEQFF.

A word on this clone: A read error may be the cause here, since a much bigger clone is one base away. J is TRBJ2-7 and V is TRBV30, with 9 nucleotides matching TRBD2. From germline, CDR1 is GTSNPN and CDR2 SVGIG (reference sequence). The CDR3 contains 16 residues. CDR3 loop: CAWSLYVTSGSYGQYF. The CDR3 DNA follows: TGTGCCTGGAGTCTATATGTGACTAGCGGTTCCTACGGGCAGTACTTC.